The clone carrying this T cell receptor (beta chain) was seen a handful of times. This CDR3 region has 14 residues. Trimming cost V 1 base and J 11 bases; bases outside gene matches: 4. During its preparation, the TCRbeta library received unique molecular identifiers. Via MiXCR, TCRdb re-called the PCR reads, giving one row per CDR3 protein. The repertoire consists of about 610,000 distinct CDR3 sequences, with 10% occurring once and the leading ten covering approximately 4.1%. The sample is drawn from a study of T-cell reconstitution after alpha-beta-depleted transplantation in children. This specimen was PBMCs from the stem cell graft donor, taken from the stem cell graft. This chain uses TRBV12-3 or TRBV12-4 with TRBJ2-2; TRBD1 agrees at 10 bases. This receptor was taken from a human donor who donated a stem cell graft to a child with acute myeloid leukemia. CDR3 sequence: CASSLGTGGFELFF. The DNA of the CDR3 is TGTGCCAGCAGTTTAGGGACAGGGGGGTTCGAGCTGTTTTTT.